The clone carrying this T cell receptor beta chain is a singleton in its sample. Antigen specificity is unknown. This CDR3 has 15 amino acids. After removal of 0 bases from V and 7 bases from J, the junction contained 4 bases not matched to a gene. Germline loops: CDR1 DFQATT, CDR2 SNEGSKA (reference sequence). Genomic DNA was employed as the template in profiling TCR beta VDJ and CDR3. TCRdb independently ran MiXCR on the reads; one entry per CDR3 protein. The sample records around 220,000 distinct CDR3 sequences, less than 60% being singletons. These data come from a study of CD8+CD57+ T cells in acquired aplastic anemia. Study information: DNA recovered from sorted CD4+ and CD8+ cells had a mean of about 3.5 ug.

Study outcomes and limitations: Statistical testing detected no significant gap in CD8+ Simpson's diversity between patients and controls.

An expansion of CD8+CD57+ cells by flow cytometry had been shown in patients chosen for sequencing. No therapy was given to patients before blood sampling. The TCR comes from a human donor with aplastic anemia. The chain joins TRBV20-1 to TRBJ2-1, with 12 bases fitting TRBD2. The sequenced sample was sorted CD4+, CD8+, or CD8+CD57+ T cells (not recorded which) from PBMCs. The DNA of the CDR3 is TGCAGTGCTAGAGATCGACTAGCGGGGGTGAATGAGCAGTTCTTC. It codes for CSARDRLAGVNEQFF.